The clone carrying this T cell receptor (beta chain) was detected a few times. Its cognate antigen is unknown. It was with 60 Vbeta and 13 Jbeta primers that the PCR ran. Using immunoSEQ multiplex PCR, the repertoire was profiled, and TCRdb retains in-frame clones only, with some absent. The sample gives some 150,000 clones, approximately 10% of which show up once; over 6.5% is in the top ten. The data stem from a study of cytomegalovirus exposure and HLA in healthy donors. Study overall: An analysis done earlier identified almost 120 million unique TCR beta sequences from roughly 190 million T cells. Study-wide results and caveats: A later analysis linked more than 15,000 TCR beta sequences to HLA alleles at 0.05 false discovery rate. Donor immune exposure was known only as CMV serostatus.

This CDR3 comprises 13 residues. V gave up 3 bases and J gave up 3 bases, with 7 bases separating them. Germline CDR1 is MRHNA and CDR2 is SNTAGT. Sequenced material: PBMCs. The source of this sequence is a woman aged 40 to 50 in good health and CMV-seropositive. This chain connects TRBV6-4 to TRBJ2-3, with a possible D match to TRBD2 (6 bases). The CDR3 nucleotides are TGTGCCAGCAGTGAAGCGGGTACAGATACGCAGTATTTT. This encodes CASSEAGTDTQYF.